The 21 T cell receptor beta chains presented below share a single source sample, sequenced in a study of T cell clones after liver transplantation. Profiled with immunoSEQ multiplex PCR; TCRdb holds only in-frame clones, not every one. The top ten clones hold under 0.6% of a sample with about 80,000 clones, about 84% of them seen once. This specimen consisted of CD4+ T cells from blood, obtained about 46 months after liver transplant. Every receptor here comes from a human patient who received a liver transplant. The graft donor may be the source of some T cells.

The chain is built from TRBV28 and TRBJ1-2; maybe TRBD1 (5 bases). The CDR3 spans 13 residues. Germline V CDR1 and CDR2: MDHEN, SYDVKM. The V and J ends lost 6 bases and 4 bases respectively, with 12 bases between them. The CDR3 nucleotides read TGTGCCAGCAGCCCTGGGACGGTCTATGGCTACACCTTC. This encodes CASSPGTVYGYTF.

This clone was counted a single time. The CDR3: CASSREIVRANYGYTF. CDR3 nucleotide sequence: TGCGCCAGCAGCCGTGAAATCGTCCGGGCCAACTATGGCTACACCTTC. The chain combines TRBV4-1 with TRBJ1-2; no reliable D call. Per the germline V gene, CDR1 is MGHRA and CDR2 is YSYEKL. Trimming pared 4 bases from V and 2 bases from J, leaving 17 bases between. The CDR3 contains 16 residues.

The rearrangement links TRBV7-2 to TRBJ2-5, with D perhaps TRBD2 (5 bases). Germline values: CDR1 SGHTA, CDR2 FQGNSA. The CDR3 totals 15 residues. The V gene lost 0 bases and the J gene lost 5 bases, with 13 bases spanning the gap. The CDR3 DNA is TGTGCCAGCAGCTTAGCGAGTCGTGGGAGTGAGACCCAGTACTTC. It encodes CASSLASRGSETQYF.

This chain links TRBV5-1 with TRBJ1-1; no definite D call. The CDR3 covers 14 residues. The V gene lost 2 bases and the J gene lost 0 bases, with 8 bases spanning the gap. CDR1 and CDR2 from the germline V gene are SGHRS and YFSETQ. CDR3 amino acids: CASSFSPVNTEAFF. DNA for the CDR3: TGCGCCAGCAGCTTTTCCCCGGTGAACACTGAAGCTTTCTTT.

V gene TRBV29-1 combines with J gene TRBJ1-2; 12 bases agree with TRBD1. The V gene end was trimmed by 7 bases and the J gene end by 4 bases; junction bases not matched to a gene: 7. The CDR3 is 14 amino acids. Germline CDR1 and CDR2: SQVTM and ANQGSEA. CDR3 nucleotide sequence: TGCAGCGCCGCACCGGGACAGGGGGCCTATGGCTACACCTTC. This gives the protein CSAAPGQGAYGYTF.

V is TRBV21-1 and J is TRBJ1-1; the table's D gene call, TRBD1, was not cross checked with the DNA. TRBV21-1 is designated a pseudogene. This CDR3 spans 15 amino acids. The DNA for the CDR3 is TGTGCCAGCAGCACCCCAAGGGGCGGCGGCACTGAAGCTTTCTTT. This encodes CASSTPRGGGTEAFF.

The chain combines TRBV18 with TRBJ2-3; 10 bases fit TRBD2. CDR1 and CDR2 (germline): KGHSH, LQKENI. The CDR3 spans 17 residues. The V and J ends lost 3 bases and 11 bases, in that order; junction bases with no gene match: 17. CDR3 amino acids: CASSPTTGTSVSHLQYF. The DNA of the CDR3 is TGTGCCAGCTCACCCACCACCGGGACTAGCGTGTCCCATTTGCAGTATTTT.

As concerns this clone: Other DNA sequences of this sample code for an identical CDR3. J is TRBJ1-3 and V is TRBV2; no clear D. V was shortened by 3 bases and J by 4 bases, with 4 bases between the two germline ends. Germline V gives CDR1 SNHLY, CDR2 FYNNEI. This CDR3 region has 12 residues. CDR3 residues: CASSEAGNTIYF. The CDR3 nucleotides read TGTGCCAGCAGTGAGGCCGGAAACACCATATATTTT.

This rearrangement joins TRBV15 to TRBJ2-7; TRBD1 aligns across 8 bases. Germline V gene lookup returns CDR1 LNHNV and CDR2 YYDKDF (reference sequence). The CDR3 is 16 amino acids. V was clipped by 1 base and J by 3 bases; unmatched bases: 8. The CDR3 DNA sequence: TGTGCCACCAGCAGAGGGGGAGGACAGGGTTTCTACGAGCAGTACTTC. This encodes CATSRGGGQGFYEQYF.

The chain has TRBV4-1 and TRBJ1-2, with 10 bases lining up with TRBD1. Looked up from germline, CDR1 is MGHRA and CDR2 is YSYEKL. The V and J ends lost 5 bases and 0 bases, in that order; junction bases with no gene match: 6. The CDR3 is made up of 16 amino acids. The CDR3 nucleotides read TGCGCCAGCAGCTCCGGGACAGGGGCCGCTAACTATGGCTACACCTTC. Amino acids: CASSSGTGAANYGYTF.

There are a few counts of this clone. The chain links TRBV7-2 to TRBJ1-2, with D unresolved. The CDR3 length is 14 residues. From germline, CDR1 is SGHTA and CDR2 FQGNSA. V gave up 0 bases and J gave up 4 bases, with 9 bases separating them. The CDR3 DNA reads TGTGCCAGCAGCTTAGCCGGCCCGCTCTATGGCTACACCTTC. The encoded protein is CASSLAGPLYGYTF.

The rearrangement uses TRBV4-1 and TRBJ2-3; possible D gene TRBD1, 6 bases. The CDR3 spans 15 residues. CDR1 and CDR2 from the germline V gene are MGHRA and YSYEKL. The V and J ends lost 4 bases and 3 bases respectively, with 14 bases between them. Here the CDR3 reads CASSPKVQGTDTQYF. DNA of the CDR3: TGCGCCAGCAGCCCGAAGGTACAGGGAACAGATACGCAGTATTTT.

The V gene is TRBV7-6, the J gene TRBJ1-1, with D maybe TRBD1 (5 bases). The CDR3 runs to 13 residues. Trimming pared 1 base from V and 5 bases from J, leaving 8 bases between. CDR1 is SGHVS and CDR2 is FNYEAQ in the germline V gene. CDR3 residues: CASSLGGVTEAFF. CDR3 in DNA: TGTGCCAGCAGCTTAGGAGGGGTTACTGAAGCTTTCTTT. Supplemented by reference TRBV7-6 and TRBJ1-1, the full variable domain reads GAGVSQSPRYKVTKRGQDVALRCDPISGHVSLYWYRQALGQGPEFLTYFNYEAQQDKSGLPNDRFSAERPEGSISTLTIQRTEQRDSAMYRCASSLGGVTEAFFGQGTRLTVV.

The J gene is TRBJ2-7, the V gene TRBV5-1; 8 bases are shared with TRBD1. The length of the CDR3 is 15 residues. The germline gives CDR1 SGHRS, CDR2 YFSETQ. V shed 5 bases and J 1 base; nucleotides not matched to a gene: 8. CDR3 residues: CASRSPGQASYEQYF. In DNA, the CDR3 is TGCGCCAGCAGATCCCCGGGACAGGCGTCCTACGAGCAGTACTTC.

J is TRBJ2-5 and V is TRBV19; unclear D gene. Germline V gives CDR1 LNHDA, CDR2 SQIVND (reference sequence). The CDR3 spans 11 residues. V lost 5 bases, J lost 0 bases, and 1 base lay in between. The CDR3 spells CASSDQETQYF. CDR3 nucleotide sequence: TGTGCCAGTAGTGACCAAGAGACCCAGTACTTC.

The V call is TRBV7-2, the J call TRBJ1-1; 7 positions agree with TRBD1. J gave up 1 base and V 5 bases, and 4 bases lay outside the gene matches. Germline V gene sequence: CDR1 SGHTA, CDR2 FQGNSA. This CDR3 has 14 residues. CDR3 in DNA: TGTGCCAGCAGCCCTCGACAGGGGAACACTGAAGCTTTCTTT. Its protein is CASSPRQGNTEAFF.

This chain uses TRBV21-1 with TRBJ2-3; TRBD1, as called in the table, went unchecked against the DNA. TRBV21-1 is marked as a pseudogene. The CDR3 covers 15 residues. The CDR3 coding sequence is TGTGCCAGCAGCTTCAAAACAGTGAATTCAGATACGCAGTATTTT. It encodes CASSFKTVNSDTQYF.

The chain carries TRBV5-1 and TRBJ2-2; D unresolved. V was clipped by 4 bases and J by 1 base, with 11 bases between them. Germline V gives CDR1 SGHRS, CDR2 YFSETQ. This CDR3 has 15 amino acids. The CDR3: CASSPWTGNTGELFF. The CDR3 DNA reads as TGCGCCAGCAGCCCCTGGACGGGGAACACCGGGGAGCTGTTTTTT. The full variable domain, its missing parts supplied by reference TRBV5-1 and TRBJ2-2, is KAGVTQTPRYLIKTRGQQVTLSCSPISGHRSVSWYQQTPGQGLQFLFEYFSETQRNKGNFPGRFSGRQFSNSRSEMNVSTLELGDSALYLCASSPWTGNTGELFFGEGSRLTVL.

Sample share makes this clone medium-sized. This sequence joins TRBV11-2 and TRBJ2-2, with a tentative D call TRBD2 (6 bases). The length of the CDR3 is 17 residues. The V gene lost 4 bases and the J gene lost 5 bases, with 20 bases spanning the gap. Per the germline V gene, CDR1 is SGHAT and CDR2 is FQNNGV. The CDR3 sequence is CASSSLRRRVGTGELFF. CDR3 DNA: TGTGCCAGCAGCTCACTCAGAAGGAGGGTGGGGACCGGGGAGCTGTTTTTT.

This chain links TRBV7-9 with TRBJ2-7, with 11 bases aligning to TRBD2. CDR3 length equals 14 residues. The V gene's germline CDR1 is SEHNR and CDR2 FQNEAQ (reference sequence). V lost 8 bases and J lost 3; bases outside the gene matches: 6. The CDR3 nucleotides are TGTGCCAGCGGAATAGCGGGAGGGATCTACGAGCAGTACTTC. It encodes CASGIAGGIYEQYF.

As regards this clone: The same CDR3 also results from other DNA sequences found in this sample. V and J are TRBV9 and TRBJ2-5; TRBD2 might be the D (5 bases). The length of the CDR3 is 12 residues. Germline V gene lookup returns CDR1 SGDLS and CDR2 YYNGEE. Trimming left V 3 bases short and J 2 bases short, with 5 bases between. This CDR3 is CASSAGQETQYF. DNA of the CDR3: TGTGCCAGCAGCGCGGGACAAGAGACCCAGTACTTC.